This TCR beta chain stems from a study of blood T cells in healthy people across ages. Study-level findings and limits: Greater diversity and more naive CD4+ cells were seen in long-lived donors than in aged donors. Naive T cell percentage showed a strong correlation with TCR beta diversity. Per million T cells, TCR beta diversity dropped roughly linearly as age increased.

This clonotype was seen a handful of times. Its specificity is not known. The authors ran a second PCR of about 6 to 11 cycles using a sample-barcoded 5' primer and a J-beta primer mix. One entry per CDR3 protein, called by TCRdb with MiXCR from the 5' RACE reads. The table has some 700,000 distinct CDR3 sequences, approximately 22% seen once. Material: blood. The source of this sequence is a man between 65 and 80 years old in good health.

CDR3 sequence: CARPPRGVSYNEQFF. In DNA form, the CDR3 reads TGTGCCAGACCCCCGCGGGGGGTCTCCTACAATGAGCAGTTCTTC. The rearrangement links TRBV6-6 to TRBJ2-1; TRBD2 agrees at 8 bases. CDR3 length equals 15 residues. Germline CDR1 MNHNY, CDR2 SVGAGI (reference sequence). V gave up 9 bases and J gave up 0 bases; unmatched junction bases: 7.